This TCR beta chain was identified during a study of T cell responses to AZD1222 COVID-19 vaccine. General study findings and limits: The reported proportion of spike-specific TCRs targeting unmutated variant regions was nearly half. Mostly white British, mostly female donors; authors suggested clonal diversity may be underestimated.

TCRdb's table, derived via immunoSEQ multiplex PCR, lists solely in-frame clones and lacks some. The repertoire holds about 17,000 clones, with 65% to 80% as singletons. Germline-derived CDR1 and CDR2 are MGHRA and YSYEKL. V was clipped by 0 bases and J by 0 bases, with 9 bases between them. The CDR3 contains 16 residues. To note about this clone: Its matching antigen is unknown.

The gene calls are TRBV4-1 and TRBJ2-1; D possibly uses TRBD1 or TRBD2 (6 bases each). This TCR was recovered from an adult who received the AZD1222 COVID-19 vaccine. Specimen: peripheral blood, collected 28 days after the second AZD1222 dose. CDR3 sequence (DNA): TGCGCCAGCAGCCAAGATCCGGGGGCCTCCTACAATGAGCAGTTCTTC. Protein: CASSQDPGASYNEQFF.